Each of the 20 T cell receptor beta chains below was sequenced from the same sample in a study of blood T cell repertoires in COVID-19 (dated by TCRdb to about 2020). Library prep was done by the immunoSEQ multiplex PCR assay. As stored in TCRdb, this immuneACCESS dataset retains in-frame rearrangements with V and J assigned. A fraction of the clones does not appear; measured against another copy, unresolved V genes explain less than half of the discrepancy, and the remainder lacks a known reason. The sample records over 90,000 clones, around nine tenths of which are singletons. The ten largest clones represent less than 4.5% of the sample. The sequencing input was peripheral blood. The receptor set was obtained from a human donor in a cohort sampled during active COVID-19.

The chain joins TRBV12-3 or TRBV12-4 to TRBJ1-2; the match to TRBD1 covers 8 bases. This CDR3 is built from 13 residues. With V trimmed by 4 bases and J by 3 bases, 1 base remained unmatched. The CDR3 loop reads CASSSDRDYGYTF. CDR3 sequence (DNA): TGTGCCAGCAGTTCGGACAGGGACTATGGCTACACCTTC.

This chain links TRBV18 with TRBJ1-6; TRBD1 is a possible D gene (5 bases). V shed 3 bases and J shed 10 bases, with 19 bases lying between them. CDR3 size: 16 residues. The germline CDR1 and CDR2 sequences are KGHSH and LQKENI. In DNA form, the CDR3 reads TGTGCCAGCTCACCTCGCGGAGGGACCGAGGGCTCACCCCTCCACTTT. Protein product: CASSPRGGTEGSPLHF.

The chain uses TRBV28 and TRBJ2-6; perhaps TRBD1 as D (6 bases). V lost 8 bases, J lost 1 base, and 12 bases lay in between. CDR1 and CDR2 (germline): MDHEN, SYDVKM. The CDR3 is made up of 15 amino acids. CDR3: CASFRGGSGANVLTF. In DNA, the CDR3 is TGTGCCAGCTTTCGAGGGGGATCTGGGGCCAACGTCCTGACTTTC.

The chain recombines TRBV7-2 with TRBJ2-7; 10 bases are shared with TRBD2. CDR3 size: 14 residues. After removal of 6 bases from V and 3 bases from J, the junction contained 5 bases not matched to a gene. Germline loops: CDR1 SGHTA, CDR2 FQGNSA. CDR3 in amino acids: CASRRSGRGYEQYF. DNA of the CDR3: TGTGCCAGCAGGCGGAGCGGGAGGGGCTACGAGCAGTACTTC.

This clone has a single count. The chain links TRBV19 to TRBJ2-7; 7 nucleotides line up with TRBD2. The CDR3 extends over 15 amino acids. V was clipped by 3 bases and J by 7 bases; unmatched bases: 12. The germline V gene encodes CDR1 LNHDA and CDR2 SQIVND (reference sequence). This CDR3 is CASSMVGRPPREQYF. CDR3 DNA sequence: TGTGCCAGTAGTATGGTCGGGAGGCCTCCGAGGGAGCAGTACTTC.

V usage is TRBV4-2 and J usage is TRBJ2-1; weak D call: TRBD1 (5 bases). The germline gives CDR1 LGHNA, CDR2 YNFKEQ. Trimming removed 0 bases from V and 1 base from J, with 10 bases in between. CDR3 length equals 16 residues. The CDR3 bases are TGTGCCAGCAGCCAAGATCTTGACAGATCCTACAATGAGCAGTTCTTC. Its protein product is CASSQDLDRSYNEQFF.

Here the CDR3 DNA reads TGTGCCAGCAGTCCCCCTGGGGTGAGTAGCGGCTACGAGCAGTACTTC. It translates to CASSPPGVSSGYEQYF. The rearrangement links TRBV28 to TRBJ2-7, with D perhaps matching TRBD2 (6 bases). V lost 5 bases and J 3 bases, leaving 20 bases between the germline ends. Germline V lookup: CDR1 MDHEN, CDR2 SYDVKM. The CDR3 covers 16 residues.

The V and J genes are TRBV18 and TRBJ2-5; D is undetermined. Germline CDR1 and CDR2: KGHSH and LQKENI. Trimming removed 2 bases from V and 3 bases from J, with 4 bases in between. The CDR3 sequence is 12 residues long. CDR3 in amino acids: CASSPIEETQYF. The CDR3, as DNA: TGTGCCAGCTCACCAATAGAAGAGACCCAGTACTTC.

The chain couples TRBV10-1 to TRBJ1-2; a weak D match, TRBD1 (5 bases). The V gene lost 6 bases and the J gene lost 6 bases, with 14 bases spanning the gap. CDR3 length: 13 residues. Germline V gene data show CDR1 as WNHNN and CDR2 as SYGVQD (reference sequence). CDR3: CASSARQRDGYTF. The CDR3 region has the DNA TGCGCCAGCAGCGCTAGACAGCGGGATGGCTACACCTTC.

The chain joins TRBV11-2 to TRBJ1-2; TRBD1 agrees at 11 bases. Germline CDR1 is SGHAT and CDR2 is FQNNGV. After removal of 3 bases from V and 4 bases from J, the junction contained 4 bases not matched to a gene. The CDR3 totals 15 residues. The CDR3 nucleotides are TGTGCCAGCAGCTTCCCGGACAGGGGGCGCTATGGCTACACCTTC. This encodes CASSFPDRGRYGYTF.

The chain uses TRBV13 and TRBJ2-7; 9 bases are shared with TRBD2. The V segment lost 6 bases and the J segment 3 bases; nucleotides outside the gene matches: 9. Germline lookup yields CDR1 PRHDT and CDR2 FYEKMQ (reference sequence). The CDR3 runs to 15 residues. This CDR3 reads CASSHGSSGVYEQYF. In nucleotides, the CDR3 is TGTGCCAGCAGTCATGGCTCTAGCGGGGTCTACGAGCAGTACTTC.

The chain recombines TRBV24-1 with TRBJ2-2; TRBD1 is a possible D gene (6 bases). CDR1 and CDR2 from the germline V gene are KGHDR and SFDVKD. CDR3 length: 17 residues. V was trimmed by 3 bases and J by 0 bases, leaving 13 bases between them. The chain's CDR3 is CATSDHDRTANTGELFF. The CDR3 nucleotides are TGTGCCACCAGTGATCACGACAGGACTGCGAACACCGGGGAGCTGTTTTTT.

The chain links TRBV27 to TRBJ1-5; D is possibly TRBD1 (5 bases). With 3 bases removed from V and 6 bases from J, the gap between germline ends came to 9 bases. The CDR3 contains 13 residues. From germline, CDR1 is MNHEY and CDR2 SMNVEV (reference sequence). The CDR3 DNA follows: TGTGCCAGCAGTTTCAGCCAGGGTCAGCCCCAGCATTTT. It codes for CASSFSQGQPQHF.

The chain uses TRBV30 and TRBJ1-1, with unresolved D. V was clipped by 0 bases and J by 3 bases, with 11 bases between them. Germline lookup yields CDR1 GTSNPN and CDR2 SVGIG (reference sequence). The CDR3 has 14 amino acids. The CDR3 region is CAWSVGGSDTEAFF. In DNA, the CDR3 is TGTGCCTGGAGTGTAGGCGGGTCGGACACTGAAGCTTTCTTT.

CDR3 DNA: TGTGCCAGTAGTATCCATGCCGCCGAGGGCGGGTTACAAAATGAGCAGTTCTTC. It codes for CASSIHAAEGGLQNEQFF. The rearrangement uses TRBV19 and TRBJ2-1; D is perhaps TRBD2 (5 bases). There are 18 residues in the CDR3. Trimming left V 3 bases short and J 7 bases short, with 25 bases between. CDR1 LNHDA and CDR2 SQIVND come from the germline V gene (reference sequence).

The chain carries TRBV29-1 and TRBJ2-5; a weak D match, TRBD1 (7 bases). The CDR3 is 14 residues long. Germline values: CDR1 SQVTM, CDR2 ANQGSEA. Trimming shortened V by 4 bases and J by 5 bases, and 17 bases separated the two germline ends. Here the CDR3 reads CSVGGAGGKETQYF. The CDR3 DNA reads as TGCAGCGTTGGGGGAGCAGGGGGGAAGGAGACCCAGTACTTC.

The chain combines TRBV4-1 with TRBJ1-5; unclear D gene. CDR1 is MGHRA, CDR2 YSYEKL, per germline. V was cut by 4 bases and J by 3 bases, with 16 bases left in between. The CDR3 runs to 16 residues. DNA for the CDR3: TGCGCCAGCAGCCGAGGGAGGCAGGCCTTCAATCAGCCCCAGCATTTT. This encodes CASSRGRQAFNQPQHF.

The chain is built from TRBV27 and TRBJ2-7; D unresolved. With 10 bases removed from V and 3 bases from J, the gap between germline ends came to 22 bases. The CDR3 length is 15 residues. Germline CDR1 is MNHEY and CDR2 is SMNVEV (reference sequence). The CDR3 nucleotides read TGTGCCACCAGACTCCCGCCCCCCGAGGACTACGAGCAGTACTTC. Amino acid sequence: CATRLPPPEDYEQYF.

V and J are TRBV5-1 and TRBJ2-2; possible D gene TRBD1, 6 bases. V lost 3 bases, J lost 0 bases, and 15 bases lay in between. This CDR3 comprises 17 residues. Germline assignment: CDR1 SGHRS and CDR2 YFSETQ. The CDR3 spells CASSSQTDRPNTGELFF. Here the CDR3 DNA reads TGCGCCAGCAGCTCGCAAACGGACAGACCGAACACCGGGGAGCTGTTTTTT.

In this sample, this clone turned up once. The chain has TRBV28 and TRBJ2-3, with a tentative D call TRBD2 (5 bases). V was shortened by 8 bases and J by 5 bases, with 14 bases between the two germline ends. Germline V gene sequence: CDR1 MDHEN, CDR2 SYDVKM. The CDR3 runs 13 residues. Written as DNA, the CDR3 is TGTGCCAGCCGAGACCGGGGTCGAGATACGCAGTATTTT. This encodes CASRDRGRDTQYF.